This TCR beta chain was found in a study of response to subunit inactivated influenza vaccine listed by TCRdb under 2018. About the investigation overall: The study used deep quantitative T cell receptor repertoire profiling to track responses to a trivalent subunit inactivated influenza vaccine.

V is cut by 8 bases and J by 1 base, and the space between the germline ends is 19 bases. According to the germline V gene, CDR1 reads MNHNS and CDR2 reads SASEGT. The CDR3 goes from the cysteine to the phenylalanine over 16 residues. Just CDR3 DNA is preserved here, 48 bases in frame from base 1. Libraries were built with RT-PCR. Sequencing instrument: Illumina HiSeq 2500. The public reads were run again by TCRdb, first through fastp at Q25 and then through MiXCR, and only productive beta chains were kept. Every distinct CDR3 protein forms one entry, paired with its most common genes and DNA. This sample gives roughly 710,000 distinct CDR3 sequences in total; 13% to 15% of them show up just once. Clones ranked in the top ten supply approximately 7.6% of the sample. On this clonotype: Its target antigen remains unknown. No clone much larger than this one lies a single base away; base qualities are absent.

The investigation overall reported the following: It was suggested by the authors that each seasonal influenza vaccination may recruit only a limited number of new T cells.

This TCR was sampled from a man between 50 and 59 years old who received an inactivated influenza vaccine. Donor details come from another sample of the same person, matched by shared clones. Rearrangement joined TRBV6-1 to TRBJ2-3, with the D call perhaps TRBD1 or TRBD2, as 7 bases match in each case. Here the sequenced sample was PBMCs from blood, taken roughly 2 weeks before vaccination. The bases read TGTGCCAGCCTCCCAGGGGGGGTTCGCCGCACAGATACGCAGTATTTT. This yields the protein CASLPGGVRRTDTQYF.